A selection of T cell receptor beta chains follows, all from one sample in a study of OX40 agonist ivuxolimab in advanced cancers. Only in-frame clones appear in the TCRdb table, and some are missing; sequencing was by immunoSEQ multiplex PCR. In the table there are fewer than 55,000 clones, 80% to 90% of which are singletons. Sequencing was performed on CD4+ or CD8+ T cells sorted from blood, taken in a trial of the OX40 agonist ivuxolimab. Receptor source: an adult with an advanced solid tumor such as melanoma, head and neck, liver or kidney cancer. Both conserved end residues are part of each CDR3. The D gene is left open where the match is weak. Clone size is given for some rows only: seen once, a few or many times, or a class if the clone is expanded.

DNA: TGTGCCAGCAGTGCTGGAGGGGCACCCCTCCACTTT; CDR3: CASSAGGAPLHF; V: TRBV6-1; size: -; D: -; length: 12; J: TRBJ1-6
DNA: TGCGCCAGCAGCGAGCCGGGACAGGGGGGCGGTGAGCAGTTCTTC; CDR3: CASSEPGQGGGEQFF; V: TRBV5-1; size: few; D: TRBD1; length: 15; J: TRBJ2-1
DNA: TGTGCCAGCAAGACTAGCGGGGGAGGAAGAGATACGCAGTATTTT; CDR3: CASKTSGGGRDTQYF; V: TRBV28; size: once; D: TRBD2; length: 15; J: TRBJ2-3
DNA: TGTGCCAGTAGTATAGCACAGGAATTCTCCTACGAGCAGTACTTC; CDR3: CASSIAQEFSYEQYF; V: TRBV19; size: -; D: -; length: 15; J: TRBJ2-7
DNA: TGTGCCAGCAGTGAGGTGGGGGGGCCTAATGAGCAGTTCTTC; CDR3: CASSEVGGPNEQFF; V: TRBV2; size: -; D: -; length: 14; J: TRBJ2-1
DNA: TGTGCCAGTAGCGGGGGACAGTCTAACTATGGCTACACCTTC; CDR3: CASSGGQSNYGYTF; V: TRBV19; size: -; D: TRBD1; length: 14; J: TRBJ1-2
DNA: TGTGCCAGCACGCCGACAACGAACACCGGGGAGCTGTTTTTT; CDR3: CASTPTTNTGELFF; V: TRBV11-3; size: -; D: -; length: 14; J: TRBJ2-2
DNA: TGTGCCAGCAGCTTAACTCAAGATACGCAGTATTTT; CDR3: CASSLTQDTQYF; V: TRBV7-9; size: -; D: -; length: 12; J: TRBJ2-3
DNA: TGTGCCAGCAGCTTAGAACAGCTTAATTCACCCCTCCACTTT; CDR3: CASSLEQLNSPLHF; V: TRBV11-3; size: -; D: -; length: 14; J: TRBJ1-6
DNA: TGCGCCAGCAGCTTGGGGCAGGGGGCTTCCAAAAACATTCAGTACTTC; CDR3: CASSLGQGASKNIQYF; V: TRBV5-1; size: once; D: TRBD1; length: 16; J: TRBJ2-4
DNA: TGTGCCAGCAGTTTATTAAGCTGGAACCAGTACTTC; CDR3: CASSLLSWNQYF; V: TRBV28; size: -; D: -; length: 12; J: TRBJ2-7
DNA: TGTGCCAGCAGCTTACTGAGACGGAGAGCTAACTATGGCTACACCTTC; CDR3: CASSLLRRRANYGYTF; V: TRBV7-9; size: -; D: -; length: 16; J: TRBJ1-2
DNA: TGTGCCAGCAGTTTAAAGGGGGCGGTGACAGATACGCAGTATTTT; CDR3: CASSLKGAVTDTQYF; V: TRBV27; size: few; D: TRBD1; length: 15; J: TRBJ2-3
DNA: TGTGCCAGCAGGTCCGGGACTATGAGAGGTGATACGCAGTATTTT; CDR3: CASRSGTMRGDTQYF; V: TRBV5-4; size: once; D: TRBD2; length: 15; J: TRBJ2-3
DNA: TGTGCCAGCAGTTCCCAGGGACCCTCGGGGGGCTCCTATAATTCACCCCTCCACTTT; CDR3: CASSSQGPSGGSYNSPLHF; V: TRBV27; size: -; D: -; length: 19; J: TRBJ1-6
DNA: TGTGCCAGTAGTCCTGGTTGGGAAGAGACCCAGTACTTC; CDR3: CASSPGWEETQYF; V: TRBV19; size: -; D: -; length: 13; J: TRBJ2-5